This record covers a single T cell receptor beta chain. The target antigen is unknown. RNA totalling about 0.5 to 1 ug underwent reverse transcription with random hexamers. Each CDR3 protein gets one entry after TCRdb re-called the immunoSEQ multiplex PCR reads with MiXCR. The sample records approximately 160,000 distinct CDR3 sequences, 90% to 96% being singletons. The entry originates in a study of CD8 T cells in Susac syndrome. Study-wide points: The CD4+ T cell repertoire of patients with Susac syndrome showed no detectable clonal expansion.

V lost 7 bases and J lost 3, with 16 bases in between. Germline V gene sequence: CDR1 LNHDA, CDR2 SQIVND (reference sequence). CDR3 size: 14 residues. The V and J genes are TRBV19 and TRBJ2-7; D is possibly TRBD1 or TRBD2 (5 bases each). Sample: CD4+ T cells from PBMCs. This clonotype originated in a human donor with Susac syndrome. In DNA form, the CDR3 reads TGTGCCAGTAATGAGGGACGGAGCAACTACGAGCAGTACTTC. It specifies CASNEGRSNYEQYF.